This T cell receptor (beta chain) was recovered during a study of blood T cell repertoires in COVID-19. TCRdb keeps only in-frame clones here, not all; method: immunoSEQ multiplex PCR. The sample lists about 200,000 clones, 86% occurring once. Per germline, CDR1 KGHSH and CDR2 LQKENI. The CDR3 covers 14 residues. Deletions cut 2 bases from V and 6 bases from J, with 14 bases between. The sequenced material came from PBMCs or T cells enriched from blood (not recorded which). The rearrangement joins TRBV18 to TRBJ2-7; maybe TRBD1 (5 bases). This receptor was obtained from a middle-aged woman with acute COVID-19. CDR3 bases: TGTGCCAGCTCACCATCGGCAGGGCGAGGCGAGCAGTACTTC. Translated, it gives CASSPSAGRGEQYF.